The present T cell receptor (beta chain) was sequenced within a study of blood T cell repertoires in COVID-19. Study summary: Sample material is recorded as cDNA or gDNA derived from T cells, B-cell-depleted T cells, or PBMCs.

Authors' methods: Researchers report that nucleated cell counts were estimated from reference gene primer amplification. The assay was immunoSEQ multiplex PCR, and TCRdb's table has in-frame clones only and misses some. The V and J calls and the clone size are those of that table, but D and trimming were determined from the DNA. Among under 200,000 clones listed, about 85% were seen once. With 7 bases removed from V and 2 bases from J, the gap between germline ends came to 11 bases. CDR3 length: 13 residues. Germline CDR1 and CDR2: MNHNY and SVGAGI (reference sequence). This clonotype was sampled from a woman in her fifties or sixties with COVID-19, enrolled during active disease. Sequenced input: peripheral blood. The J gene is TRBJ1-1, the V gene TRBV6-6, with D tentatively TRBD1 (5 bases). The CDR3 loop reads CASTRGGNTEAFF. CDR3 nucleotide sequence: TGTGCCAGCACCCGGGGGGGAAACACTGAAGCTTTCTTT.